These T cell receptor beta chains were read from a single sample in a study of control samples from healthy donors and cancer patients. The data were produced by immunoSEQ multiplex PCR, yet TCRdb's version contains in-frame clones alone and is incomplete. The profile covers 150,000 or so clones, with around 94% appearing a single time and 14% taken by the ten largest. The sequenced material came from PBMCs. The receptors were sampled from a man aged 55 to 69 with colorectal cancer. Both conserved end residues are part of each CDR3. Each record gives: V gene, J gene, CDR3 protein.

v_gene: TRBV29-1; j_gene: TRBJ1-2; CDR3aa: CSVASGEWDYGYTF
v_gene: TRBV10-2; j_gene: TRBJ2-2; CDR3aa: CASSAGTGDFGLFF
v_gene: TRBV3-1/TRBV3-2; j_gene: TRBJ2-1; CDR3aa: CASSPRTSGANEQFF
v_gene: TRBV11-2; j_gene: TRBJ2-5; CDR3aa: CASLPTGTGETQYF
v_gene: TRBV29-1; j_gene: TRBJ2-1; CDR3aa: CSGGPANEQFF
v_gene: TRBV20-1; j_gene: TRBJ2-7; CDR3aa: CSASLLSGGTYEQYF
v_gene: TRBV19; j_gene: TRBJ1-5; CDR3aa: CASSIGGFQPQHF
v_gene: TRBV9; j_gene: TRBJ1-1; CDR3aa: CASSVRDSLTEAFF
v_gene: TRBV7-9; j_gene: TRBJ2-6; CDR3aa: CASSLARQVLSGANVLTF
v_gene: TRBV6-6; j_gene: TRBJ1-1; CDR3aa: CASSPRGGDTEAFF
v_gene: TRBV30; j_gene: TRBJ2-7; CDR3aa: CAWRAVYEQYF
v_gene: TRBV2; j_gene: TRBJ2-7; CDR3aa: CASRESSGPSYEQYF
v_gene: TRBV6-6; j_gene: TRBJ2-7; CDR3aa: CASSTGTGALGIF
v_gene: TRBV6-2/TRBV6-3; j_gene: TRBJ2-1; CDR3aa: CASSRGGPDNEQFF
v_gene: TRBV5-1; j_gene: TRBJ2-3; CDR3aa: CASQRGSTSTDTQYF
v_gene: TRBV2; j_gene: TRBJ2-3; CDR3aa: CASGLAGESTDTQYF
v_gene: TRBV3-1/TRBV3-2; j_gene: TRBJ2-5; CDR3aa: CASSRLAGIQETQYF
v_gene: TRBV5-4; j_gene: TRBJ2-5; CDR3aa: CASSLGADVRAQETQYF
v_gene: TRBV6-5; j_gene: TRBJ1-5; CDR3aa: CATRDRINQPQHF
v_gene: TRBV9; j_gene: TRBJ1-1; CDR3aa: CASSVGKGRGDTEAFF
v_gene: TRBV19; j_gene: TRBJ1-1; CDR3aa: CASREMFTGTEAFF
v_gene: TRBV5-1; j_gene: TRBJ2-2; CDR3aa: CASSMTGMDTGELFF
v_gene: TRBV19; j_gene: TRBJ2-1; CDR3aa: CASSIAASGYNEQFF
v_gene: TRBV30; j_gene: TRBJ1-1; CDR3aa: CAWRGQYTEAFF
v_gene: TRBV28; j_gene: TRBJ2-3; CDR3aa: CASSLYAGSSTDTQYF
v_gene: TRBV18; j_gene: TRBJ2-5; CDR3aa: CASSSPGQGLETQYF
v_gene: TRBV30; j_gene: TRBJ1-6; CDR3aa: CAWSRGAGANSPLHF
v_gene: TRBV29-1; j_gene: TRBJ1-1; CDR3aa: CSVEWRGENTEAFF
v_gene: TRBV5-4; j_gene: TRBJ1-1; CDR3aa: CASSLGQFEGAFF
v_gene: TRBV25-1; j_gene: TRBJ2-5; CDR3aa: CASSETGGGFGQYF
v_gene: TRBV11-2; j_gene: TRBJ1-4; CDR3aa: CASSFGGQGYEKLFF
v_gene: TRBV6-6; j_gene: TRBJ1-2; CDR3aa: CASSYKGDGYTF
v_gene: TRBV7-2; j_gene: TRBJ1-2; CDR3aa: CASSPSGTPNYGYTF